The clone carrying this TCR beta chain was found a few times. Its target is not known. Treatment indicated: oral pan-JAK inhibitor, 5-10 mg twice daily. The data are from a study of CD8+ T cells in alopecia areata. Study results and limitations: It was lesional scalp, especially alopecia totalis/universalis, that showed higher clonality than normal scalp.

The authors extracted RNA and reverse transcribed it into cDNA as the sequencing template. Here immunoSEQ multiplex PCR was the method, and the copy in TCRdb shows in-frame clones only, minus some. The sample contains around 210,000 clones, around 66% of which appear only once. The receptor's source is a human donor with alopecia areata. Sequencing was performed on CD4+ T cells sorted from blood, taken at week 4, from a patient treated with tofacitinib.

For the CDR3, the DNA is TGTGCCAGTATGCGAGCAGGGGCACAGAGGGAACTGTTTTTT. Protein product: CASMRAGAQRELFF. The chain carries TRBV19 and TRBJ1-4; D perhaps matches TRBD1 (6 bases). This CDR3 has 14 residues. Trimming took 7 bases from V and 12 from J, leaving 21 bases between them. Germline V CDR1 and CDR2: LNHDA, SQIVND (reference sequence).